This T cell receptor (beta chain) was obtained from a study of blood T cell repertoires in COVID-19. As for the study in general: Researchers got acute and convalescent COVID-19 samples from the United States, Italy and Spain. Nucleic acid was either cDNA or gDNA, and it came from T cells, B-cell-depleted T cells, or PBMCs.

Authors' methods: Reference gene primer amplification yielded estimated nucleated cell counts. The repertoire was sequenced with immunoSEQ multiplex PCR; TCRdb's copy has only in-frame clones and lacks some. V and J calls and clone size are those listed in that table; D and trimming were worked out from the DNA. The data contain about 240,000 clones, just under 85% of them singletons. In its sample, this clone was seen once. Germline V gene lookup returns CDR1 SGHVS and CDR2 FQNEAQ. This CDR3 contains 13 residues. With 0 bases removed from V and 5 bases from J, the gap between germline ends came to 8 bases.

The V and J genes are TRBV7-8 and TRBJ2-7, with D tentatively TRBD1 (5 bases). Sequencing was performed on peripheral blood. This sequence was found in a woman aged 80 or over with acute or convalescent COVID-19. In DNA, the CDR3 is TGTGCCAGCAGCTTAGCGTCCAGGGACGAGCAGTACTTC. Translating it yields CASSLASRDEQYF.